This TCR beta chain was observed in a study of PD-1 blockade in classical Hodgkin lymphoma. Looked up from germline, CDR1 is SGHNT and CDR2 is YENEEA. The CDR3 spans 13 residues. V lost 2 bases and J lost 4, with 8 bases in between. There was relapse after autologous stem cell transplantation in every patient, and there was variation in brentuximab vedotin exposure. Here immunoSEQ multiplex PCR was the method, and the copy in TCRdb shows in-frame clones only, minus some. The sample holds more than 140,000 clones; approximately 81% are singletons and the top ten take 7.5% to 10%. The chain is built from TRBV11-3 and TRBJ1-1, with D unresolved. The sequence was obtained from a human donor with classical Hodgkin lymphoma. The sequencing here drew on peripheral blood mononuclear cells (PBMCs), taken before the second cycle of nivolumab. The CDR3 coding sequence is TGTGCCAGCAGCTTAACGGCGCGCACTGAAGCTTTCTTT. Encoded protein: CASSLTARTEAFF. Supplemented by reference TRBV11-3 and TRBJ1-1, the full variable domain reads EAGVVQSPRYKIIEKKQPVAFWCNPISGHNTLYWYLQNLGQGPELLIRYENEEAVDDSQLPKDRFSAERLKGVDSTLKIQPAELGDSAVYLCASSLTARTEAFFGQGTRLTVV.